This T cell receptor (beta chain) appears in the sequencing data of a study of CD4 and CD8 cells across lung adenocarcinoma regions. TCRdb passed the PCR reads through MiXCR, listing each CDR3 protein once. The sample lists roughly 2,900 distinct CDR3 sequences; 35% to 60% were seen once. Localized lung adenocarcinoma, a non-small cell lung cancer, affected the donors. The CDR3 is 19 amino acids. CDR1 SGHTA and CDR2 FQGNSA come from the germline V gene. V shed 7 bases, J shed 1 base, and the junction held 20 bases outside the gene matches. The origin of this receptor is a male donor with lung adenocarcinoma. The CD4 and CD8 labels of this study may be unreliable. The sample taken for sequencing was CD8+ T cells from the center of a lung tumor. This chain uses TRBV7-2 with TRBJ2-5, with TRBD2 matching over 8 bases. In DNA form, the CDR3 reads TGTGCCAGCACCAACTCGGCGGGACTAGGGGGACGGGCCCAAGAGACCCAGTACTTC. This translates into CASTNSAGLGGRAQETQYF.